This T cell receptor beta chain comes out of a study of shared clonotypes between healthy human individuals. About the study: Each donor's CD8 memory used one plate, CD8 naive two, each CD4 subset three.

Study-wide results and caveats: The study generally estimated greater richness for naive than memory subsets. When naive CD4 clonotypes were compared across several donors, about 4.8% were shared. Clonotypes which were not shared had lower generation probabilities than clonotypes that all four donors shared.

Trimming stripped 2 bases from V and 13 bases from J, with 15 bases between. The CDR3 contains 13 residues. CDR1 MGHRA and CDR2 YSYEKL come from the germline V gene. Regarding this clone: Its antigen is undetermined.

Clones were sequenced by immunoSEQ multiplex PCR, and TCRdb holds only the in-frame ones, with some missing. The top ten clones hold 0.39% of a sample with millions of clones, approximately 95% of them seen once. This chain links TRBV4-1 with TRBJ2-4; D is unresolved. The sequenced material came from naive CD4+ T cells from PBMCs. Sample subset: CD45RA+ positively selected. The TCR originated in a young man in good health. Some clones in this sample may be carry-over from other donors' samples. This CDR3 is CASSQLLAGPQYF. CDR3 coding DNA: TGCGCCAGCAGCCAACTTCTGGCAGGCCCACAGTACTTC.